The 28 T cell receptor beta chains presented below share a single source sample, sequenced in a study of OX40 agonist ivuxolimab in advanced cancers. TCRdb's table, derived via immunoSEQ multiplex PCR, lists solely in-frame clones and lacks some. The sample shows approximately 100,000 clones, about 92% of them seen only once. Sequences were derived from CD4+ or CD8+ T cells sorted from blood, sampled in a trial of the OX40 agonist ivuxolimab. All receptors derive from an adult with an advanced solid tumor such as melanoma, head and neck, liver or kidney cancer.

The chain links TRBV14 to TRBJ2-7; D perhaps matches TRBD2 (5 bases). CDR1 is SGHDN, CDR2 FVKESK, per germline. V lost 0 bases and J 1 base, leaving 10 bases between the germline ends. The CDR3 covers 15 residues. The CDR3 reads CASSQEYSGSYEQYF. The CDR3 DNA is TGTGCCAGCAGCCAAGAATACAGCGGATCCTACGAGCAGTACTTC.

The rearrangement links TRBV11-3 to TRBJ2-2; TRBD2 agrees at 9 bases. This CDR3 spans 15 amino acids. Looked up from germline, CDR1 is SGHNT and CDR2 is YENEEA. V shed 5 bases, J shed 6 bases, and the junction held 7 bases outside the gene matches. Here the CDR3 reads CASSPREGHAGELFF. DNA for the CDR3: TGTGCCAGCAGCCCGCGGGAGGGCCACGCCGGGGAGCTGTTTTTT.

The genes are TRBV6-1 and TRBJ2-1; no clear D gene. Trimming stripped 2 bases from V and 0 bases from J, with 8 bases between. The CDR3 totals 15 residues. Germline-derived CDR1 and CDR2 are MNHNS and SASEGT. Here the CDR3 reads CASSESPRSYNEQFF. The DNA for the CDR3 is TGTGCCAGCAGTGAATCCCCCCGCTCCTACAATGAGCAGTTCTTC.

The chain recombines TRBV13 with TRBJ2-5, with D maybe TRBD1 (5 bases). In germline, CDR1 is PRHDT, CDR2 FYEKMQ (reference sequence). This CDR3 spans 17 amino acids. V lost 4 bases to trimming and J lost 0 bases, with 18 bases between them. The CDR3 DNA reads as TGTGCCAGCAGCTCTAGGGGAAGAGGAGCGTACCAAGAGACCCAGTACTTC. It specifies CASSSRGRGAYQETQYF.

The chain recombines TRBV27 with TRBJ2-7, with D unresolved. Germline V lookup: CDR1 MNHEY, CDR2 SMNVEV (reference sequence). V lost 3 bases and J 2 bases, leaving 8 bases between the germline ends. This CDR3 has 13 residues. The CDR3 nucleotides are TGTGCCAGCAGTTTCTCGTGGGCCTACGAGCAGTACTTC. The encoded protein is CASSFSWAYEQYF.

V gene TRBV30 combines with J gene TRBJ2-3, with 15 nucleotides matching TRBD2. The CDR3 contains 23 residues. Trimming took 7 bases from V and 0 from J; bases not matched to a gene: 26. Germline lookup yields CDR1 GTSNPN and CDR2 SVGIG (reference sequence). The CDR3 DNA follows: TGTGCCTCTTACCGAGGGACAGGGGCTACCGGGACTAGCGGGAGGCCTAGCACAGATACGCAGTATTTT. Its protein is CASYRGTGATGTSGRPSTDTQYF.

The chain uses TRBV6-5 and TRBJ2-7, with TRBD2 identical over 12 bases. Trimming removed 6 bases from V and 2 bases from J; junction bases left unmatched: 2. The CDR3 is 14 amino acids. Germline-derived CDR1 and CDR2 are MNHEY and SVGAGI. DNA for the CDR3: TGTGCCAGCAGGGGACTAGCGGGCGCCTACGAGCAGTACTTC. Its protein is CASRGLAGAYEQYF.

CDR3 coding DNA: TGCGCCAGCAGCTTGACAGGGGATAGCGGCACCATATATTTT. This encodes CASSLTGDSGTIYF. The genes are TRBV5-1 and TRBJ1-3, with 7 bases identical to TRBD1. Germline-derived CDR1 and CDR2 are SGHRS and YFSETQ. V lost 1 base and J lost 9; bases outside the gene matches: 7. The CDR3 covers 14 residues.

This rearrangement joins TRBV5-5 to TRBJ2-3; D gene ambiguous. Germline CDR1 SGHKS, CDR2 YYEKEE (reference sequence). V lost 1 base to trimming and J lost 0 bases, with 9 bases between them. The CDR3 totals 15 residues. The CDR3 here is CASSLYSPSTDTQYF. CDR3 in DNA: TGTGCCAGCAGCTTGTACTCCCCTAGCACAGATACGCAGTATTTT.

The gene calls are TRBV29-1 and TRBJ1-1; 8 bases are a match to TRBD1. Trimming took 7 bases from V and 8 from J; bases not matched to a gene: 9. The V gene's germline CDR1 is SQVTM and CDR2 ANQGSEA. The CDR3 totals 12 residues. The CDR3 coding sequence is TGCAGCGCCGACAGGGGCTCCCGAGAAGCTTTCTTT. This codes for CSADRGSREAFF.

In its sample, this clone was seen a few times. The rearrangement links TRBV2 to TRBJ2-1; no clear D gene. The V gene lost 2 bases and the J gene lost 15 bases, with 11 bases spanning the gap. CDR3 length equals 11 residues. The germline V gene has CDR1 SNHLY and CDR2 FYNNEI. The CDR3 DNA follows: TGTGCCAGCAGTGAATGGTCCCGACCGTTCTTC. Its translation is CASSEWSRPFF.

This sequence joins TRBV5-4 and TRBJ2-3; possible D gene TRBD1, 5 bases. Germline CDR1 SGHNT, CDR2 YYREEE (reference sequence). V lost 0 bases to trimming and J lost 2 bases, with 7 bases between them. The CDR3 sequence is 14 residues long. In DNA form, the CDR3 reads TGTGCCAGCAGCTTGGGACAGTACACAGATACGCAGTATTTT. It translates to CASSLGQYTDTQYF.

The chain combines TRBV29-1 with TRBJ2-1; 8 bases fit TRBD1. Trimming took 7 bases from V and 7 from J; bases not matched to a gene: 6. This CDR3 spans 12 amino acids. The germline CDR1 and CDR2 sequences are SQVTM and ANQGSEA. CDR3 coding DNA: TGCAGCGCAGGACAGGGTTGGAATGAGCAGTTCTTC. It is translated as CSAGQGWNEQFF.

The chain employs TRBV4-1 and TRBJ1-6, with D unresolved. Between the trimmed V and J ends, which lost 0 bases and 8 bases, there was a span of 8 bases. CDR3 length: 14 residues. Per germline, CDR1 MGHRA and CDR2 YSYEKL. This chain's CDR3 is CASSQDTSYSPLHF. In DNA form, the CDR3 reads TGCGCCAGCAGCCAAGATACTTCGTATTCACCCCTCCACTTT.

In DNA, the CDR3 is TGTGCCAGCAGCTTAGACCGGCCCCCGGATGAGCAGTTCTTC. Translation gives CASSLDRPPDEQFF. This rearrangement joins TRBV11-1 to TRBJ2-1; D is unresolved. V lost 1 base and J 8 bases, leaving 12 bases between the germline ends. The germline V gene has CDR1 SGHAT and CDR2 FQDESV (reference sequence). The CDR3 has 14 amino acids.

The chain links TRBV5-6 to TRBJ2-6; a weak D match, TRBD2 (5 bases). Trimming removed 1 base at V and 4 bases at J, with 12 bases between. The CDR3 covers 16 residues. CDR1 is SGHDT and CDR2 is YYEEEE in the germline V gene. The CDR3 loop is CASSLRGPGGANVLTF. In nucleotides, the CDR3 is TGTGCCAGCAGCTTGCGGGGTCCGGGCGGGGCCAACGTCCTGACTTTC.

The chain uses TRBV4-3 and TRBJ2-1, with 11 positions matching TRBD2. Trimming at V came to 2 bases and at J to 5 bases, leaving 5 bases not matched to a gene. Germline V gives CDR1 LGHNA, CDR2 YSLEER. The CDR3 has 16 amino acids. CDR3 amino acids: CASSQQTSGDDNEQFF. DNA of the CDR3: TGCGCCAGCAGCCAACAGACTAGCGGGGACGACAATGAGCAGTTCTTC.

This clone was found a few times. The V and J genes are TRBV30 and TRBJ1-2; D is unclear. The germline V gene encodes CDR1 GTSNPN and CDR2 SVGIG (reference sequence). This CDR3 spans 13 amino acids. Trimming removed 2 bases from V and 4 bases from J, with 11 bases in between. CDR3 nucleotides: TGTGCCTGGAGTCCCCCTGGCAGCTATGGCTACACCTTC. This encodes CAWSPPGSYGYTF.

The V call is TRBV7-2, the J call TRBJ1-1, with 9 positions matching TRBD1. V lost 5 bases and J lost 2; bases outside the gene matches: 6. Germline loops: CDR1 SGHTA, CDR2 FQGNSA. The CDR3 consists of 15 residues. For the CDR3, the DNA is TGTGCCAGCAGCAGATACAGGGGGCGAAACACTGAAGCTTTCTTT. Its protein is CASSRYRGRNTEAFF.

The chain is built from TRBV5-4 and TRBJ1-6; D is unclear. V dropped 0 bases and J dropped 8 bases, with 12 bases sitting between them. CDR1 is SGHNT and CDR2 is YYREEE in the germline V gene (reference sequence). The CDR3 contains 15 residues. CDR3 coding DNA: TGTGCCAGCAGCTTGGAATCGGGCAGAGATTCACCCCTCCACTTT. Translating it yields CASSLESGRDSPLHF.

This rearrangement joins TRBV7-3 to TRBJ2-5; 8 bases are shared with TRBD1. V trimming: 4 bases; J trimming: 4 bases; junction bases outside the gene matches: 8. CDR3 length: 15 amino acids. Germline CDR1 reads SGHTA; CDR2 reads FQGTGA. The CDR3 region is CASSSGTGVVETQYF. CDR3 sequence (DNA): TGTGCCAGCAGCTCCGGGACAGGAGTAGTAGAGACCCAGTACTTC.

V is TRBV11-3 and J is TRBJ2-1; a possible D gene is TRBD2 (5 bases). The V end lost 3 bases, the J end lost 5 bases, and 23 bases lay between the germline ends. The CDR3 has 18 amino acids. Germline V gives CDR1 SGHNT, CDR2 YENEEA. The DNA of the CDR3 is TGTGCCAGCAGCTTGAGCGGTTACGGCTACCAACAAAACAATGAGCAGTTCTTC. Protein sequence: CASSLSGYGYQQNNEQFF.

This chain connects TRBV7-8 to TRBJ2-5; D perhaps matches TRBD2 (5 bases). This CDR3 spans 14 amino acids. Deletions cut 10 bases from V and 1 base from J, with 16 bases between. Germline loops: CDR1 SGHVS, CDR2 FQNEAQ. CDR3 bases: TGTGCCACCGAGACGGCGAGGGTCCAAGAGACCCAGTACTTC. Residues: CATETARVQETQYF.

This chain joins TRBV29-1 and TRBJ2-7, with TRBD2 matching over 8 bases. This CDR3 spans 15 amino acids. The V and J ends lost 6 bases and 7 bases, in that order; junction bases with no gene match: 17. Germline V CDR1 and CDR2: SQVTM, ANQGSEA. The CDR3 loop reads CSVINSGKGVGEQYF. In nucleotides, the CDR3 is TGCAGCGTAATCAATAGCGGGAAGGGGGTAGGGGAGCAGTACTTC.

The chain joins TRBV28 to TRBJ2-2; 10 bases agree with TRBD1. The V segment lost 6 bases and the J segment 7 bases; nucleotides outside the gene matches: 11. Looked up from germline, CDR1 is MDHEN and CDR2 is SYDVKM. This CDR3 has 16 amino acids. CDR3: CASRPGQGLSSGELFF. The CDR3 DNA reads TGTGCCAGCAGGCCGGGACAGGGGCTCTCGAGCGGGGAGCTGTTTTTT.

This clone was detected only once. The chain carries TRBV6-1 and TRBJ2-3; 7 bases map to TRBD2. The CDR3 has 15 amino acids. The junction had 14 bases not matched to a gene; V was cut back by 8 bases and J by 6 bases. CDR1 and CDR2 (germline): MNHNS, SASEGT. In nucleotides, the CDR3 is TGTGCCAGCTTGGACGGGGCGGGAGCCCCCGATACGCAGTATTTT. This translates into CASLDGAGAPDTQYF.

The V gene is TRBV19, the J gene TRBJ2-1; possibly TRBD2 for D (6 bases). Trimming removed 2 bases from V and 5 bases from J, with 10 bases in between. This CDR3 spans 14 amino acids. CDR1 and CDR2 from the germline V gene are LNHDA and SQIVND (reference sequence). CDR3 sequence: CASSIRASDNEQFF. The CDR3 DNA sequence: TGTGCCAGTAGTATACGGGCTAGCGACAATGAGCAGTTCTTC.

This clone showed up just once. This chain joins TRBV12-5 and TRBJ2-1, with D possibly TRBD2 on 6 matching bases. The CDR3 length is 19 residues. The germline V gene has CDR1 LGHNT and CDR2 FRNRAP. Deletions cut 4 bases from V and 0 bases from J, with 22 bases between. CDR3 nucleotides: TGTGCTAGTGGTTATAGGTGGGACTTTCTTAGAAGCTCCTACAATGAGCAGTTCTTC. Translated, it gives CASGYRWDFLRSSYNEQFF.